This T cell receptor (beta chain) was recorded in a study of blood T cell repertoires in COVID-19. TCRdb keeps only in-frame clones here, not all; method: immunoSEQ multiplex PCR. The sample consists of some 95,000 clones, about 89% of them appearing once. Germline V CDR1 and CDR2: SGDLS, YYNGEE. The V end was cut by 3 bases, the J end by 1 base, with 13 bases between. There are 15 residues in the CDR3. The TCR sequence derives from a human donor with active COVID-19. The donor label of this sample is uncertain. V is TRBV9 and J is TRBJ1-1; tentative D call: TRBD1 (5 bases). Input material: peripheral blood. As DNA, the CDR3 is TGTGCCAGCAGCGCCCCGGGCAGGGCGAACACTGAAGCTTTCTTT. Its translation: CASSAPGRANTEAFF.